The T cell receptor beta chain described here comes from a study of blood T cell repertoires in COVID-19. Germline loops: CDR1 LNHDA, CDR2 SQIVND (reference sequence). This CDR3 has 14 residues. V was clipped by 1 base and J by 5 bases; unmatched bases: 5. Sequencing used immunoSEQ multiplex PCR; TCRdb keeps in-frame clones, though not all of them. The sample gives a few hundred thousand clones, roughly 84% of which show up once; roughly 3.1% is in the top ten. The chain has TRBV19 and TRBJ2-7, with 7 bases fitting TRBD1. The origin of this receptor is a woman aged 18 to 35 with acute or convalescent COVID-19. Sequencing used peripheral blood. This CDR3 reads CASSIGQGVNEQYF. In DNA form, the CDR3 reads TGTGCCAGTAGTATAGGGCAGGGGGTAAACGAGCAGTACTTC.